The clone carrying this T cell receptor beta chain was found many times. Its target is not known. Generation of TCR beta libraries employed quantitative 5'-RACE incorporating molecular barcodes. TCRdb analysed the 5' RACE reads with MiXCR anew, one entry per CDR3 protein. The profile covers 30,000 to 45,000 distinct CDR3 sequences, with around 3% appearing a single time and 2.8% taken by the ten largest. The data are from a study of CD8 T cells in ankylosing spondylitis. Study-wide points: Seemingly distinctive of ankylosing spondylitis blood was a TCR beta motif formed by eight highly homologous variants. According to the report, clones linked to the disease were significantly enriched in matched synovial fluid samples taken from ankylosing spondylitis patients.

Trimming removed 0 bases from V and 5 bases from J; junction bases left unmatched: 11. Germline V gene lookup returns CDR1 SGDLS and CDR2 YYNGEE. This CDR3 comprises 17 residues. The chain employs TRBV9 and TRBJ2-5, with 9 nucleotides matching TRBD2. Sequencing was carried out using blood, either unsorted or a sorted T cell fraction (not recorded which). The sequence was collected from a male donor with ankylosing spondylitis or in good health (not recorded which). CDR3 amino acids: CASSVGVAGDPGETQYF. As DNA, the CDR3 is TGTGCCAGCAGCGTAGGAGTAGCGGGGGACCCTGGGGAGACCCAGTACTTC.